This entry lists 13 T cell receptor beta chains sequenced from one sample in a study of PD-1 blockade in classical Hodgkin lymphoma. Profiled with immunoSEQ multiplex PCR; TCRdb holds only in-frame clones, not every one. The sample has 8,500 or so clones; around 82% are singletons. Relapse after autologous stem cell transplantation occurred in every patient, and brentuximab vedotin exposure varied. Using magnetic negative selection, the CD4+ T cells were separated out of thawed PBMCs. The sequencing used CD4+ T cells from blood, collected at baseline. These receptors originate from a human donor with classical Hodgkin lymphoma.

This rearrangement joins TRBV5-1 to TRBJ2-1; D is undetermined. The CDR3 is 15 amino acids. Trimming left V 4 bases short and J 0 bases short, with 11 bases between. The germline V gene has CDR1 SGHRS and CDR2 YFSETQ. This CDR3 is CASSGQEGSYNEQFF. The CDR3 DNA sequence: TGCGCCAGCAGCGGCCAGGAAGGCTCCTACAATGAGCAGTTCTTC.

The chain combines TRBV19 with TRBJ1-5, with unresolved D. The germline V gene has CDR1 LNHDA and CDR2 SQIVND (reference sequence). The CDR3 totals 14 residues. V was trimmed by 1 base and J by 6 bases, leaving 10 bases between them. The CDR3 DNA reads TGTGCCAGTAGTATAGCCCCAGGTGGTCAGCCCCAGCATTTT. Its protein is CASSIAPGGQPQHF.

V and J are TRBV2 and TRBJ1-6; maybe TRBD1 (6 bases). Between the trimmed V and J ends, which lost 3 bases and 4 bases, there was a span of 7 bases. The CDR3 is 14 amino acids. CDR1 and CDR2 from the germline V gene are SNHLY and FYNNEI. The CDR3 sequence is CASSDRGYNSPLHF. The CDR3 DNA reads as TGTGCCAGCAGTGACAGGGGATATAATTCACCCCTCCACTTT.

The rearrangement uses TRBV5-4 and TRBJ2-7; 8 bases match TRBD1. CDR1 and CDR2 from the germline V gene are SGHNT and YYREEE (reference sequence). V dropped 4 bases and J dropped 3; count of bases not matched to a gene: 9. This CDR3 has 15 amino acids. CDR3 residues: CASSDWGQANYEQYF. The CDR3 DNA reads as TGTGCCAGCAGCGACTGGGGACAGGCCAACTACGAGCAGTACTTC.

The chain couples TRBV10-3 to TRBJ2-1, with 11 bases that match TRBD2. The germline V gene has CDR1 ENHRY and CDR2 SYGVKD. This CDR3 contains 14 residues. V was clipped by 4 bases and J by 7 bases; unmatched bases: 3. This CDR3 is CAISVTSGSNEQFF. The CDR3 DNA reads TGTGCCATCAGTGTCACTAGCGGGAGTAATGAGCAGTTCTTC.

The V and J genes are TRBV28 and TRBJ2-1, with D possibly TRBD1 on 5 matching bases. The V and J ends lost 4 bases and 13 bases respectively, with 14 bases between them. Per germline, CDR1 MDHEN and CDR2 SYDVKM. The CDR3 has 12 residues. The CDR3 region is CASSSTGRNQFF. The CDR3 bases are TGTGCCAGCAGTTCCACAGGTAGGAATCAGTTCTTC.

The genes are TRBV6-6 and TRBJ1-2; D unclear. Germline values: CDR1 MNHNY, CDR2 SVGAGI (reference sequence). Trimming took 5 bases from V and 4 from J, leaving 11 bases between them. This CDR3 contains 13 residues. CDR3 residues: CASSTNLGYGYTF. CDR3 DNA: TGTGCCAGCAGTACAAACCTGGGCTATGGCTACACCTTC.

The V and J genes are TRBV15 and TRBJ2-5; a possible D gene is TRBD2 (6 bases). In germline, CDR1 is LNHNV, CDR2 YYDKDF (reference sequence). This CDR3 contains 16 residues. With 0 bases removed from V and 2 bases from J, the gap between germline ends came to 13 bases. The CDR3 loop is CATSRDSGGLQETQYF. DNA of the CDR3: TGTGCCACCAGCAGAGATAGTGGAGGGCTGCAAGAGACCCAGTACTTC.

This chain uses TRBV29-1 with TRBJ2-1, with 14 bases fitting TRBD2. V lost 7 bases to trimming and J lost 9 bases; unmatched junction nucleotides: 2. The CDR3 length is 12 residues. Germline loops: CDR1 SQVTM, CDR2 ANQGSEA. The CDR3 loop is CSGGLAGVEQFF. The CDR3 DNA sequence: TGCAGCGGGGGACTAGCGGGAGTTGAGCAGTTCTTC.

J is TRBJ2-2 and V is TRBV2; 8 nucleotides match TRBD1. Germline V gene sequence: CDR1 SNHLY, CDR2 FYNNEI. The CDR3 has 18 amino acids. J lost 4 bases, V lost 5 bases, and 15 bases had no gene match. CDR3 bases: TGTGCCAGCAGTCACCGGACAGGGCCGTACGGGATCACCGGGGAGCTGTTTTTT. Amino acid sequence: CASSHRTGPYGITGELFF.

The V call is TRBV28, the J call TRBJ2-6, with D possibly being TRBD1 (5 bases). Germline values: CDR1 MDHEN, CDR2 SYDVKM. The CDR3 is made up of 15 amino acids. Trimming took off 5 bases at V and 4 bases at J, with 12 bases between the two ends. Here the CDR3 DNA reads TGTGCCAGCAGTCTTACAGGTTCAGGGGCCAACGTCCTGACTTTC. It codes for CASSLTGSGANVLTF.

The chain employs TRBV19 and TRBJ2-3; 8 nucleotides match TRBD1. V lost 6 bases and J lost 4; bases outside the gene matches: 6. The CDR3 is made up of 14 amino acids. Germline assignment: CDR1 LNHDA and CDR2 SQIVND (reference sequence). CDR3 region: CASSAGGRADTQYF. CDR3 bases: TGTGCCAGTAGCGCAGGGGGCCGGGCAGATACGCAGTATTTT.

The gene calls are TRBV6-5 and TRBJ2-1; possible D gene TRBD2, 6 bases. The germline gives CDR1 MNHEY, CDR2 SVGAGI. This CDR3 is 12 amino acids long. The V and J ends lost 0 bases and 13 bases respectively, with 10 bases between them. The CDR3 loop reads CASSYSGGPQFF. As DNA, the CDR3 is TGTGCCAGCAGTTACTCTGGAGGGCCTCAGTTCTTC.